These T cell receptor beta chains were read from a single sample in a study of cytomegalovirus exposure and HLA in healthy donors. Assay used: immunoSEQ multiplex PCR; TCRdb lists only in-frame clones, some missing. The sample shows around 150,000 clones, approximately 82% of them seen only once. The sample consisted of PBMCs. Source of these receptors: a male donor in good health and CMV-seronegative. Both conserved end residues are part of each CDR3. The order of the fields is J gene, D gene, V gene, clone size, CDR3 protein, CDR3 DNA. The D gene is left open where the match is weak. Expanded clones are given a class, and other clones once, few, many or no size at all.

TRBJ2-7 NA TRBV6-1 NA CARRVSYEQYF TGTGCCAGACGGGTCTCCTACGAGCAGTACTTC
TRBJ2-5 TRBD1 TRBV6-5 NA CASSTDRGRRYF TGTGCCAGCAGTACCGACAGGGGGCGTCGGTACTTC
TRBJ2-1 NA TRBV10-2 NA CASSRDNEQFF TGCGCCAGCAGTCGCGACAATGAGCAGTTCTTC
TRBJ1-5 NA TRBV6-6 NA CASSSNQPQHF TGTGCCAGCAGCTCTAATCAGCCCCAGCATTTT
TRBJ1-5 TRBD1 TRBV15 few CATSRGRGSNQPQHF TGTGCCACCAGCAGGGGCAGGGGGAGCAATCAGCCCCAGCATTTT
TRBJ2-1 TRBD1 TRBV6-5 NA CASSSTRDSQYNEQFF TGTGCCAGCAGTTCGACCCGGGACAGTCAGTACAATGAGCAGTTCTTC
TRBJ2-1 NA TRBV10-3 NA CAISESAGAYNEQFF TGTGCCATCAGTGAGTCGGCAGGGGCCTACAATGAGCAGTTCTTC
TRBJ2-3 NA TRBV7-2 NA CASSSDGADTQYF TGTGCCAGCAGCTCAGATGGGGCGGATACGCAGTATTTT
TRBJ2-3 NA TRBV7-8 NA CASSRTANTDTQYF TGTGCCAGCAGCCGGACAGCCAACACAGATACGCAGTATTTT
TRBJ1-4 NA TRBV30 NA CAWSVLGGVGKLFF TGTGCCTGGAGTGTACTAGGGGGGGTTGGAAAACTGTTTTTT
TRBJ1-5 TRBD1 TRBV4-2 NA CASSQELNRGDQPQHF TGTGCCAGCAGCCAAGAGCTTAACAGGGGCGATCAGCCCCAGCATTTT
TRBJ2-2 TRBD1 TRBV5-1 NA CASSPTGVGSGELFF TGCGCCAGCAGCCCGACAGGGGTCGGGTCCGGGGAGCTGTTTTTT
TRBJ2-2 TRBD1 TRBV4-3 NA CASSQGTGAITGELFF TGCGCCAGCAGCCAAGGGACAGGGGCCATCACCGGGGAGCTGTTTTTT
TRBJ2-7 TRBD2 TRBV6-6 NA CASSPGGYEQYF TGTGCCAGCAGCCCGGGGGGGTACGAGCAGTACTTC
TRBJ1-2 NA TRBV28 NA CASGNPRGHLVDGYTF TGTGCCAGCGGAAACCCGAGGGGACACTTGGTTGATGGCTACACCTTC
TRBJ1-3 NA TRBV7-6 NA CASSLYQGASGNTIYF TGTGCCAGCAGCTTATATCAAGGGGCCTCTGGAAACACCATATATTTT
TRBJ2-2 NA TRBV2 NA CASSVRRTGTGELFF TGTGCCAGCAGTGTAAGAAGGACTGGCACCGGGGAGCTGTTTTTT
TRBJ2-1 TRBD1 TRBV6-5 NA CASRKGDRDFGEQFF TGTGCCAGCAGAAAAGGGGACAGGGATTTCGGTGAGCAGTTCTTC
TRBJ2-5 TRBD2 TRBV30 NA CAWSGLAGGETQYF TGTGCCTGGAGTGGGCTAGCGGGAGGAGAGACCCAGTACTTC
TRBJ2-1 NA TRBV7-2 NA CASRVGQYYNEQFF TGTGCCAGCAGAGTAGGACAGTACTACAATGAGCAGTTCTTC
TRBJ1-1 TRBD1 TRBV6-6 NA CACSYVQGAGTEAFF TGTGCCTGCAGCTACGTTCAGGGGGCCGGCACTGAAGCTTTCTTT
TRBJ2-1 TRBD2 TRBV7-2 NA CASSPSTSGEYNEQFF TGTGCCAGCAGCCCGTCGACTAGCGGGGAGTACAATGAGCAGTTCTTC
TRBJ1-2 NA TRBV7-9 NA CASSFPSGWGYTF TGTGCCAGCAGCTTCCCGTCGGGGTGGGGCTACACCTTC
TRBJ2-7 NA TRBV21-1 NA CASSKSKGPGYEQYF TGTGCCAGCAGCAAAAGTAAGGGGCCGGGTTACGAGCAGTACTTC
TRBJ2-7 NA TRBV2 NA CASRRNPQGQQYF TGTGCCAGCAGGCGGAACCCCCAGGGGCAGCAGTACTTC
TRBJ2-7 TRBD1 TRBV5-1 NA CASSVPGQGIDEQYF TGCGCCAGCAGCGTCCCGGGACAGGGGATCGACGAGCAGTACTTC
TRBJ2-2 TRBD2 TRBV2 NA CASSKLAGGRGTGELFF TGTGCCAGCAGTAAACTAGCGGGGGGAAGGGGCACCGGGGAGCTGTTTTTT
TRBJ2-5 NA TRBV4-3 once CASSQDGAGAGVETQYF TGCGCCAGCAGCCAAGATGGGGCGGGGGCTGGCGTCGAGACCCAGTACTTC
TRBJ2-5 TRBD1 TRBV5-1 NA CASSPRTGQETQYF TGCGCCAGCAGCCCGAGGACAGGGCAAGAGACCCAGTACTTC
TRBJ2-1 NA TRBV6-5 NA CASRGVGQGGNEQFF TGTGCCAGCAGGGGAGTAGGTCAGGGAGGTAACGAGCAGTTCTTC
TRBJ2-7 TRBD2 TRBV28 NA CASSSSSGRTYEQYF TGTGCCAGCAGTTCAAGTAGCGGGAGAACGTACGAGCAGTACTTC
TRBJ1-3 NA TRBV4-2 NA CASSQSGEVPGNTIYF TGTGCCAGCAGCCAGAGCGGAGAGGTTCCTGGAAACACCATATATTTT
TRBJ2-3 TRBD1 TRBV7-3 NA CASSPWTGGLSTDTQYF TGTGCCAGCAGCCCGTGGACAGGGGGCTTAAGCACAGATACGCAGTATTTT
TRBJ1-3 NA TRBV18 NA CASSPDTGIVSGNTIYF TGTGCCAGCTCACCTGACACGGGGATTGTCTCTGGAAACACCATATATTTT
TRBJ1-5 TRBD1 TRBV28 NA CASSGGQGAGNQPQHF TGTGCCAGCAGTGGGGGACAGGGGGCGGGCAATCAGCCCCAGCATTTT
TRBJ1-2 NA TRBV18 NA CASSTGPLTYGYTF TGTGCCAGCTCAACAGGGCCTCTGACCTATGGCTACACCTTC
TRBJ2-3 TRBD2 TRBV19 NA CASSRAGTSELTDTQYF TGTGCCAGTAGTAGAGCCGGGACTAGCGAGTTGACAGATACGCAGTATTTT
TRBJ1-4 TRBD1 TRBV4-3 NA CASSRDRGREKLFF TGCGCCAGCAGCCGGGACAGGGGGCGTGAAAAACTGTTTTTT
TRBJ2-3 TRBD2 TRBV2 NA CASSGLVASGLPSTDTQYF TGTGCCAGCAGTGGATTGGTGGCTAGCGGGCTTCCTAGCACAGATACGCAGTATTTT
TRBJ1-5 TRBD1 TRBV7-9 few CASSGTGNQPQHF TGTGCCAGCAGCGGGACAGGCAATCAGCCCCAGCATTTT
TRBJ2-5 NA TRBV12-2 once CASRLVRETQYF TGTGCAAGTCGCTTAGTGCGGGAGACCCAGTACTTC
TRBJ2-5 TRBD2 TRBV27 few CASSLSGSGEETQYF TGTGCCAGCAGTTTAAGCGGGAGTGGAGAAGAGACCCAGTACTTC
TRBJ1-4 TRBD1 TRBV7-2 few CASSARTGADEKLFF TGTGCCAGCAGCGCTAGGACAGGGGCGGATGAAAAACTGTTTTTT
TRBJ2-5 NA TRBV5-4 NA CASSLELAGTQYF TGTGCCAGCAGCTTGGAACTAGCTGGGACCCAGTACTTC
TRBJ2-2 NA TRBV11-3 once CASSPGTLANTGELFF TGTGCCAGCAGCCCCGGGACATTGGCGAACACCGGGGAGCTGTTTTTT
TRBJ2-1 NA TRBV4-1 NA CASSQDIRGNEQFF TGCGCCAGCAGCCAAGATATCAGGGGCAATGAGCAGTTCTTC
TRBJ2-5 NA TRBV19 NA CASSTGLGETQYF TGTGCCAGTAGCACCGGTCTCGGGGAGACCCAGTACTTC
TRBJ1-1 NA TRBV4-1 once CASSQVMQGITEAFF TGCGCCAGCAGCCAAGTAATGCAGGGGATCACTGAAGCTTTCTTT
TRBJ1-4 NA TRBV28 few CASSLGTSNEKLFF TGTGCCAGCAGTTTAGGGACAAGTAATGAAAAACTGTTTTTT
TRBJ1-3 NA TRBV6-5 NA CASSYSGGSSGNTIYF TGTGCCAGCAGTTACTCAGGCGGCAGCTCTGGAAACACCATATATTTT
TRBJ2-7 NA TRBV7-8 NA CASSKTDMSTFYEQYF TGTGCCAGCAGCAAGACAGATATGTCTACCTTCTACGAGCAGTACTTC
TRBJ1-1 TRBD1 TRBV29-1 NA CSTRQGPNANTEAFF TGCAGCACTAGACAGGGGCCTAACGCCAACACTGAAGCTTTCTTT
TRBJ1-4 NA TRBV7-9 NA CSSSHLLQPANEKLFF TGTTCCAGCAGCCATTTATTACAGCCCGCGAATGAAAAACTGTTTTTT
TRBJ2-6 NA TRBV4-3 NA CASSQVTGGGSGANVLTF TGCGCCAGCAGCCAAGTAACAGGGGGGGGCTCTGGGGCCAACGTCCTGACTTTC